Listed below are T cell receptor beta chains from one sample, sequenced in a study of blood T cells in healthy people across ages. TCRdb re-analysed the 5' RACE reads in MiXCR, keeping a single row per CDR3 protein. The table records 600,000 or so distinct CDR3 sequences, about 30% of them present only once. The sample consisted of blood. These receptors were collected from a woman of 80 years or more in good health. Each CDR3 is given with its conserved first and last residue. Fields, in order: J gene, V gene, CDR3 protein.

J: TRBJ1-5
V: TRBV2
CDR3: CASSVHGAPNQPQHF

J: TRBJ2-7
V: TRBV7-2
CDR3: CASSLEAGGQGEQYF

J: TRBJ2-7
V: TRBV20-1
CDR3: CSARSSSYEQYF

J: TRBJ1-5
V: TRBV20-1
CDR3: CSATTRQGADQPQHF

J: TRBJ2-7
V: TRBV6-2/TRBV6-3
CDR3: CASSYSIGGGAYEQYF

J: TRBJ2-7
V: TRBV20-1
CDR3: CSANGQGFSPYEQYF

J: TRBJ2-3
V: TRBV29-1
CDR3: CSVSGGPSRYTDTQYF

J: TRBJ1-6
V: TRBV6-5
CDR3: CASGDGRSLPLHF

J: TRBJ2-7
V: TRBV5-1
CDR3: CASSLQGIGYEQYF

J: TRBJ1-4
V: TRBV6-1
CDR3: CASSETRWDNDEKLFF

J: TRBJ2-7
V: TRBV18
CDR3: CASSPPDGSEQYF

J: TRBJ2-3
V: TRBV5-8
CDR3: CASSPRIRTDTQYF

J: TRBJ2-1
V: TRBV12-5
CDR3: CASGLREGSSYNEQFF

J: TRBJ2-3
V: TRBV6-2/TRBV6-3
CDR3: CATRKRASTDTQYF